The text below deals with one T cell receptor beta chain. The sample originates from a study of shared clonotypes between healthy human individuals. The V end lost 3 bases, the J end lost 4 bases, and 20 bases lay between the germline ends. The CDR3 is 17 amino acids. The germline V gene has CDR1 SEHNR and CDR2 FQNEAQ (reference sequence). TCRdb's copy holds only in-frame clones and misses some; the assay was immunoSEQ multiplex PCR. The sample consists of more than 2 million clones, roughly 95% of them appearing once. Naive CD8 cells lacked CD45RO and underwent positive selection for CCR7, leaving out terminally differentiated effector memory CD45RA+ cells.

The TCR was taken from a man aged 18 to 30 in good health. The sequenced sample consisted of naive CD8+ T cells sorted from blood. The V gene is TRBV7-9, the J gene TRBJ2-3; D gene ambiguous. The CDR3 coding sequence is TGTGCCAGCAGCTTCCCTCAGGTCGGACCGCAGGCAGATACGCAGTATTTT. Translating gives CASSFPQVGPQADTQYF.